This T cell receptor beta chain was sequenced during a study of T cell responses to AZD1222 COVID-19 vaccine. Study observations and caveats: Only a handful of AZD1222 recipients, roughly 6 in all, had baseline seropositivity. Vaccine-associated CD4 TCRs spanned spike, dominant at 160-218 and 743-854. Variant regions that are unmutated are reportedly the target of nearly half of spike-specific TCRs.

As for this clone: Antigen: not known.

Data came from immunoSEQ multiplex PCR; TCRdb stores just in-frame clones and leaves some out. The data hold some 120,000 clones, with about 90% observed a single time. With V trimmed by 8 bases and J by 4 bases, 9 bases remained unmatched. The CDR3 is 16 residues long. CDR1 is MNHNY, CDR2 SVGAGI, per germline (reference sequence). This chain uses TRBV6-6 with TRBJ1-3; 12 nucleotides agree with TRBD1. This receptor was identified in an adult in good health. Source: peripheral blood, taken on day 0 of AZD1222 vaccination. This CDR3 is CASRAGTGGRGNTIYF. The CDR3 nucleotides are TGTGCCAGCCGGGCGGGGACAGGGGGCCGAGGAAACACCATATATTTT.